This record covers a single T cell receptor beta chain. What this receptor recognizes is not known. Base qualities were left out, and no much larger clone turns up one base away. The germline V gene specifies SGHRS as CDR1 and YFSETQ as CDR2. Cut back by 3 bases and 5 bases, the V and J ends lie 11 bases apart. Counted from cysteine to phenylalanine, this CDR3 has 13 amino acids. The sequence is cut down to CDR3 DNA, 39 bases in frame from base 1. The data originate from a study of blood T cells in healthy people across ages (dated by TCRdb to 2014 to 2015). In the study overall: In model experiments, template switching captured about one uniquely barcoded TCR beta cDNA molecule for every two T cells. Using deep sequencing normalized with unique cDNA molecular identifiers, the study measured how TCR beta repertoire diversity changes with age. The donors were divided into four age groups: young (average approximately 16 years), middle-aged (roughly 40), aged (approximately 62) and long-lived (roughly 82). To avoid experimental bias, donors of different ages were spread randomly across the sequencing lanes. The study analyzed two additional independent replicas of 1 million unique cDNA reads from the same blood draw for two donors, one aged 18 to 30 and one aged 80 or older. The investigation overall reported the following: The CMV infection status of donors was not known, potentially confounding age-related changes in expanded clonotypes. The long-lived group showed more naive CD4+ T cells, fewer expanded clones and increased TCR diversity than the aged group, suggesting age selection. There was a strong correlation between observed TCR beta diversity and the percentage of naive T cells measured by flow cytometry. Bulk unsorted PBMC profiling prevented conclusive comparison of naive and antigen-experienced compartments. Estimates of total diversity based on one million sequenced T cells were regarded as lower bounds and as underestimates. As age increased, observed TCR beta diversity per million T cells dropped in a roughly linear way, and a significant reduction was already evident by age 40.

The roughly 39 donors, aged about 6 to 100 years, were systemically healthy Caucasian individuals from Russia. About 9.1 milliliters of peripheral blood were collected from each donor into EDTA-treated Vacutainer tubes. Ficoll-Paque density-gradient centrifugation was used to isolate PBMCs, with at least 7 million per sample. Trizol reagent was used to extract total RNA from PBMCs, with at least 6 micrograms per sample. The percentages of naive CD45RAhigh/CD27high T cells were determined by flow cytometry on a PBMC aliquot from every donor. The library was prepared using 5' RACE. The second PCR ran for about 6 to 11 cycles and used a J-beta primer mix along with a sample-barcoded 5' primer. A template-switch 5' adaptor carrying 12 random nucleotides introduced a unique molecular identifier onto each TCR beta cDNA molecule. Each sample yielded at least 3 million CDR3-containing paired-end reads. The Mint cDNA synthesis kit, primed by a TRBC-specific oligonucleotide, was used to synthesize first-strand cDNA from all RNA. All cDNA was treated with uracil-DNA glycosylase and then went through a first 18-cycle PCR with the universal primers M1SS and BC2_uni_R. The source study handled its data this way. Each sample was normalized by randomly selecting 1 million high-quality reads, each carrying a distinct molecular identifier. Reads with shared molecular identifiers were discarded instead of being binned into consensus sequences. MiTCR, run with a Q25 quality threshold and the strictest error-elimination algorithm, handled CDR3 identification, clonotype clustering and error correction. A nonparametric unseen species model with Euler transformation was used to estimate lower-bound total TCR beta diversity. TCRdb reprocessing: public reads trimmed at Q25 with fastp, clones called with MiXCR, in-frame beta chains kept. Rows are unified per CDR3 protein, each entry keeping the most common DNA and genes. It is TCRdb's table, rather than the study itself, that gives the V and J calls and clone size. The sample yields around 1,900,000 distinct CDR3 sequences; around 40% were counted once. The ten most abundant clones make up roughly 23% of the sample.

The rearranged chain carries TRBV5-1 and TRBJ2-5, with TRBD1 tentatively as D gene (5 bases match). The clonotype originates from a human donor in good health. Specimen: blood. The DNA sequence is given as TGCGCCAGCAGCTCGGACACGTGGGAGACCCAGTACTTC. Its product reads: CASSSDTWETQYF.